The clone carrying this TCR beta chain was seen many times. Researchers attached unique molecular identifiers to individual cDNA molecules. One entry per CDR3 protein results from TCRdb running MiXCR on the 5' RACE reads. The table shows about 30,000 distinct CDR3 sequences, with around 5.3% occurring only once. Germline V gene sequence: CDR1 MNHEY, CDR2 SMNVEV (reference sequence). This CDR3 comprises 13 residues. Trimming pared 6 bases from V and 0 bases from J, leaving 8 bases between. The data are from a study of early T cells in non-severe SARS-CoV-2 infection. Study as a whole: Investigators sequenced bulk RNA drawn from unsorted whole blood, and chains remained unpaired.

The genes are TRBV27 and TRBJ1-2; D is possibly TRBD1 (6 bases). Sequencing used whole blood. This TCR came from an adult who was a healthcare worker with PCR-confirmed SARS-CoV-2 infection or an uninfected control (not recorded which). CDR3 sequence (DNA): TGTGCCAGCAGGGGACAAGCTAACTATGGCTACACCTTC. Residues: CASRGQANYGYTF.